The 13 T cell receptor beta chains below come from one sample, sequenced in a study of blood T cell repertoires in COVID-19. Profiled with immunoSEQ multiplex PCR; TCRdb holds only in-frame clones, not every one. Seen here are about 120,000 clones, roughly three quarters observed once, and the top ten hold approximately 35%. Material for sequencing was peripheral blood. The receptors were sampled from a middle-aged man with active or convalescent COVID-19.

In this sample, this clone turned up once. The CDR3 spells CASGDRGSETQYF. The DNA of the CDR3 is TGTGCCAGCGGGGACAGGGGTTCGGAGACCCAGTACTTC. This chain connects TRBV19 to TRBJ2-5; 10 bases agree with TRBD1. V was pared by 9 bases and J by 5 bases, with 6 bases of the junction left unmatched. The CDR3 consists of 13 residues. Per germline, CDR1 LNHDA and CDR2 SQIVND (reference sequence).

This clone was counted once. This sequence joins TRBV30 and TRBJ1-2; TRBD1 agrees at 7 bases. CDR3 size: 12 residues. The germline V gene has CDR1 GTSNPN and CDR2 SVGIG (reference sequence). V was pared by 0 bases and J by 9 bases, with 4 bases of the junction left unmatched. The CDR3, as DNA: TGTGCCTGGAGTGTGGGACAGAAGAGCTACACCTTC. Its protein is CAWSVGQKSYTF.

The chain couples TRBV19 to TRBJ2-7, with D maybe TRBD2 (6 bases). The germline V and J ends were trimmed by 3 bases and 9 bases, with 21 bases remaining between them. Germline loops: CDR1 LNHDA, CDR2 SQIVND (reference sequence). The CDR3 spans 15 residues. CDR3 loop: CASSMGGVGKVAQYF. Here the CDR3 DNA reads TGTGCCAGTAGTATGGGAGGCGTGGGCAAAGTCGCGCAGTACTTC.

V and J are TRBV7-2 and TRBJ2-2; 7 nucleotides align to TRBD2. The CDR3 is 14 residues long. CDR1 and CDR2 (germline): SGHTA, FQGNSA. V shed 5 bases, J shed 8 bases, and the junction held 8 bases outside the gene matches. The chain's CDR3 is CASSLGRTRGELFF. In DNA, the CDR3 is TGTGCCAGCAGCCTCGGACGGACTAGAGGGGAGCTGTTTTTT.

The V call is TRBV2, the J call TRBJ1-6; possibly TRBD1 for D (5 bases). The germline gives CDR1 SNHLY, CDR2 FYNNEI. Trimming stripped 2 bases from V and 14 bases from J, with 10 bases between. This CDR3 region has 12 residues. In DNA, the CDR3 is TGTGCCAGCAGTGAAACGGGGGGTACCCTCCACTTT. The encoded protein is CASSETGGTLHF.

J is TRBJ2-7 and V is TRBV11-2, with D possibly matching TRBD2 (6 bases). The germline gives CDR1 SGHAT, CDR2 FQNNGV. The CDR3 is 15 residues long. V gave up 8 bases and J gave up 1 base, with 18 bases separating them. CDR3 coding DNA: TGTGCCAGCGGCCCCGGGGCTAGCGCTTCCTACGAGCAGTACTTC. Translating it yields CASGPGASASYEQYF.

The gene calls are TRBV7-8 and TRBJ1-6; D is perhaps TRBD1 (5 bases). The V gene lost 5 bases and the J gene lost 3 bases, with 23 bases spanning the gap. Germline CDR1 and CDR2: SGHVS and FQNEAQ. The CDR3 has 19 residues. This CDR3 reads CASSQIGPRVPLYNSPLHF. The CDR3 nucleotides are TGTGCCAGCAGCCAAATCGGCCCCAGGGTGCCACTCTATAATTCACCCCTCCACTTT.

The chain has TRBV5-4 and TRBJ1-4; D gene ambiguous. The CDR3 is 15 residues long. Trimming removed 5 bases from V and 0 bases from J, with 11 bases in between. Germline V lookup: CDR1 SGHNT, CDR2 YYREEE (reference sequence). Written as DNA, the CDR3 is TGTGCCAGCAGTCCTGGAGGTACAACTAATGAAAAACTGTTTTTT. Its translation: CASSPGGTTNEKLFF.

The V and J genes are TRBV6-6 and TRBJ1-1; the match to TRBD1 covers 9 bases. V trimming: 5 bases; J trimming: 0 bases; junction bases outside the gene matches: 7. Germline CDR1 is MNHNY and CDR2 is SVGAGI (reference sequence). The CDR3 length is 16 residues. The DNA of the CDR3 is TGTGCCAGCAGTCGACAGGGGGTACGGATGAACACTGAAGCTTTCTTT. Translation: CASSRQGVRMNTEAFF.

The gene calls are TRBV25-1 and TRBJ1-2; maybe TRBD1 (5 bases). Germline CDR1 is MGHDK and CDR2 is SYGVNS. The CDR3 is 13 residues long. The germline V and J ends were trimmed by 1 base and 6 bases, with 9 bases remaining between them. The CDR3 here is CASSEWVRDGYTF. The CDR3 DNA reads TGTGCCAGCAGTGAATGGGTCAGGGATGGCTACACCTTC.

This chain connects TRBV12-3 or TRBV12-4 to TRBJ2-7, with 7 nucleotides matching TRBD2. CDR3 size: 13 residues. Unmatched junction bases numbered 8, after V lost 5 bases and J lost 7 bases. In DNA form, the CDR3 reads TGTGCCAGCAGTCTCTTCGGGGGGAGTGAGCAGTACTTC. This sequence encodes CASSLFGGSEQYF.

The chain uses TRBV5-6 and TRBJ1-2; TRBD1 matches 8 bases. V lost 4 bases, J lost 4 bases, and 3 bases stayed unmatched. Germline CDR1 and CDR2: SGHDT and YYEEEE. The CDR3 length is 13 residues. In DNA form, the CDR3 reads TGTGCCAGCAGCGCCGGGACAGGCTATGGCTACACCTTC. Translated, it gives CASSAGTGYGYTF.

The gene calls are TRBV20-1 and TRBJ1-2, with TRBD1 matching over 8 bases. From germline, CDR1 is DFQATT and CDR2 SNEGSKA (reference sequence). The CDR3 is made up of 11 amino acids. With V trimmed by 6 bases and J by 7 bases, 4 bases remained unmatched. CDR3 sequence reads: CSAKDRVGYTF. The CDR3 bases are TGCAGTGCAAAGGACAGGGTTGGCTACACCTTC.